This entry lists 10 T cell receptor beta chains sequenced from one sample in a study of CD8+ T cells in alopecia areata. RNA extraction and reverse transcription yielded cDNA as sequencing template. The method was immunoSEQ multiplex PCR; TCRdb's version includes in-frame clones alone and lacks a portion of them. The repertoire includes approximately 190,000 clones, roughly 64% of them detected once, and approximately 5.1% sits in the top ten. The treatment was: oral pan-JAK inhibitor, 5-10 mg twice daily. The material was CD4+ T cells sorted from blood, obtained at week 24, from a patient treated with tofacitinib. The origin of the receptors is a human donor with alopecia areata.

This rearrangement joins TRBV15 to TRBJ2-1; the match to TRBD2 covers 15 bases. The trim removed 4 bases at V and 1 base at J, leaving 2 bases unmatched. The CDR3 consists of 17 residues. Germline CDR1 reads LNHNV; CDR2 reads YYDKDF (reference sequence). The CDR3 region has the DNA TGTGCCACCAGCAATGGACTAGCGGGGGGGTCCTACAATGAGCAGTTCTTC. Amino acid sequence: CATSNGLAGGSYNEQFF.

The chain is built from TRBV6-4 and TRBJ2-3, with 7 bases lining up with TRBD2. Germline CDR1 reads MRHNA; CDR2 reads SNTAGT. Trimming cost V 8 bases and J 0 bases; bases outside gene matches: 2. This CDR3 comprises 13 residues. DNA for the CDR3: TGTGCCAGCGGGCGGGAGAGCACAGATACGCAGTATTTT. Amino acid sequence: CASGRESTDTQYF.

The chain carries TRBV4-1 and TRBJ1-1; no reliable D call. This CDR3 has 15 residues. The V gene's germline CDR1 is MGHRA and CDR2 YSYEKL. V lost 4 bases, J lost 5 bases, and 17 bases lay in between. CDR3 sequence reads: CASSPRVERETEAFF. CDR3 bases: TGCGCCAGCAGCCCACGGGTGGAGAGGGAAACTGAAGCTTTCTTT.

This clone was observed a few times. The gene calls are TRBV6-6 and TRBJ1-5; D is unclear. This CDR3 spans 15 amino acids. Per germline, CDR1 MNHNY and CDR2 SVGAGI (reference sequence). The ends were cut back, 0 bases at V and 3 bases at J, with 9 bases in the middle. CDR3 in amino acids: CASSYSDRDNQPQHF. The CDR3, as DNA: TGTGCCAGCAGTTACTCGGACCGGGACAATCAGCCCCAGCATTTT.

The chain couples TRBV29-1 to TRBJ1-4, with D possibly TRBD1 on 6 matching bases. The V and J ends lost 6 bases and 6 bases respectively, with 11 bases between them. CDR1 is SQVTM, CDR2 ANQGSEA, per germline. CDR3 length: 12 residues. The CDR3 DNA is TGCAGCGTGAGGGGGACGGATGAAAAACTGTTTTTT. Protein product: CSVRGTDEKLFF.

This clone has more than one count but fewer than ten. The rearrangement uses TRBV18 and TRBJ2-3, with D unresolved. CDR3 length: 12 residues. Germline CDR1 KGHSH, CDR2 LQKENI. V lost 1 base, J lost 4 bases, and 3 bases lay in between. The CDR3 loop reads CASSPRADTQYF. The CDR3 DNA is TGTGCCAGCTCACCACGCGCAGATACGCAGTATTTT.

This clone was seen a handful of times. V gene TRBV5-6 combines with J gene TRBJ2-3; D may correspond to TRBD1 or TRBD2 (5 bases each). CDR3 length equals 16 residues. Germline CDR1 reads SGHDT; CDR2 reads YYEEEE. Trimming took 2 bases from V and 5 from J, leaving 18 bases between them. The CDR3 coding sequence is TGTGCCAGCAGCTTCTGGACAACGTCTGGGAGAGATACGCAGTATTTT. Translation: CASSFWTTSGRDTQYF.

V usage is TRBV4-1 and J usage is TRBJ1-2; 10 positions agree with TRBD1. This CDR3 has 14 amino acids. The V segment lost 2 bases and the J segment 6 bases; nucleotides outside the gene matches: 3. Germline lookup yields CDR1 MGHRA and CDR2 YSYEKL. The CDR3 DNA follows: TGCGCCAGCAGCCAAAAGACAGGGGGCGATGGCTACACCTTC. Protein sequence: CASSQKTGGDGYTF.

In its sample, this clone was seen a few times. The chain employs TRBV7-2 and TRBJ2-7; D is unresolved. Germline loops: CDR1 SGHTA, CDR2 FQGNSA. CDR3 length: 14 amino acids. The V end was cut by 1 base, the J end by 3 bases, with 10 bases between. CDR3 in DNA: TGTGCCAGCAGCTTAGACCTAGTTAGCTACGAGCAGTACTTC. It translates to CASSLDLVSYEQYF.

The chain uses TRBV27 and TRBJ1-1; tentatively, D is TRBD1 (6 bases). The CDR3 runs to 15 residues. V lost 4 bases, J lost 6 bases, and 18 bases lay in between. The germline V gene encodes CDR1 MNHEY and CDR2 SMNVEV (reference sequence). This chain's CDR3 is CASSSYTGQGPEAFF. As DNA, the CDR3 is TGTGCCAGCAGTTCATATACAGGGCAGGGACCTGAAGCTTTCTTT.